This T cell receptor beta chain was documented in a study of T cell repertoires in cytomegalovirus infection. Background on the study: Indications of both CMV infection and matching HLA type were provided by public TCR beta signatures.

The CDR3 covers 13 residues. V lost 2 bases to trimming and J lost 6 bases; unmatched junction nucleotides: 3. From germline, CDR1 is SEHNR and CDR2 FQNEAQ (reference sequence). This clonotype was seen repeatedly, ten times or more. The antigen remains unidentified. One entry per CDR3 protein results from TCRdb running MiXCR on the reads. Of fewer than 950,000 distinct CDR3 sequences in the sample, approximately 30% were seen once. Sample: cultured CD8+ T cells from PBMCs, taken from culture after CMV antigen stimulation. This chain links TRBV7-9 with TRBJ1-1; 7 positions match TRBD1. This receptor was taken from a human donor in good health (CMV status not recorded). Some clones in this sample may be carry-over from other donors' samples. CDR3 sequence reads: CASSLPGTAEAFF. CDR3 coding DNA: TGTGCCAGCAGCTTACCAGGGACAGCTGAAGCTTTCTTT.